Listed below are T cell receptor beta chains from one sample, sequenced in a study of T-cell memory formation after mild COVID-19. TCRdb re-derived calls from the 5' RACE reads in MiXCR, one entry per CDR3 protein. Among fewer than 95,000 distinct CDR3 sequences listed, over 12% were seen once. Material: PBMCs or a T cell subset sorted from them (not recorded which). Receptors were obtained from a man aged 18-30 years who had mild COVID-19 (a few samples of this study predate the infection). Cell type and time point are not known. CDR3s include the opening cysteine and the closing phenylalanine or tryptophan. The D gene is left open where the match is weak. Only part of the rows carry a size: once, few, many, or a class if the clone is expanded.

TRBJ2-1,NA,NA,TRBV5-1,TGCGCCAGCAGCTTGGCGGGGTTCAATGAGCAGTTCTTC,CASSLAGFNEQFF
TRBJ1-2,TRBD1,few,TRBV7-9,TGTGCCAGCAGCACGCTACCGGACAGGGGGCACTATGGCTACACCTTC,CASSTLPDRGHYGYTF
TRBJ1-5,NA,NA,TRBV12-5,TGTGCTAGTGGTTTGGTAATAGGTAATCAGCCCCAGCATTTT,CASGLVIGNQPQHF
TRBJ1-1,NA,few,TRBV7-9,TGTGCCAGCAGCCATTGGGGTGAAGCTTTCTTT,CASSHWGEAFF
TRBJ1-2,TRBD1,few,TRBV4-1,TGCGCCAGCAGCCTAGGGGGCCTTGGCTACACCTTC,CASSLGGLGYTF
TRBJ1-1,NA,few,TRBV2,TGTGCCAGCAGTGAAGGGGTGAACACTGAAGCTTTCTTT,CASSEGVNTEAFF
TRBJ2-1,NA,many,TRBV6-5,TGTGCCAGCAGCCCCGAGCGCCTCAGCTCCTACAATGAGCAGTTCTTC,CASSPERLSSYNEQFF
TRBJ2-5,NA,few,TRBV15,TGTGCCACCAGCAGAGGGGGGGTCACAGAGACCCAGTACTTC,CATSRGGVTETQYF
TRBJ2-5,TRBD2,NA,TRBV4-1,TGCGCCAGCAGCCAAGTACCAGCGGGGGGTGTGGAGACCCAGTACTTC,CASSQVPAGGVETQYF
TRBJ1-1,NA,few,TRBV7-9,TGTGCCAGCACCCCGGGACCGATGAACACTGAAGCTTTCTTT,CASTPGPMNTEAFF
TRBJ2-1,TRBD1,NA,TRBV12-3/TRBV12-4,TGTGCCAGCAGACCCGGGACAGGACCCTCCTACAATGAGCAGTTCTTC,CASRPGTGPSYNEQFF
TRBJ1-6,NA,NA,TRBV4-3,TGCGCCAGCAGCCAAGACACTGGCTATAATTCACCCCTCCACTTT,CASSQDTGYNSPLHF
TRBJ2-1,TRBD2,once,TRBV28,TGTGCCGTCATAGCGGGGGGGCTGGGAGATGAGCAGTTCTTC,CAVIAGGLGDEQFF
TRBJ1-5,TRBD1,NA,TRBV6-5,TGTGCCAGCACCGGACAGGGATTCGGTCAGCCCCAGCATTTT,CASTGQGFGQPQHF
TRBJ2-5,NA,NA,TRBV29-1,TGCAGCGTTGAGGGGGTGGTGAGGGATCGCCGAGAGACCCAGTACTTC,CSVEGVVRDRRETQYF
TRBJ2-7,TRBD2,NA,TRBV6-2/TRBV6-3,TGTGCCAGTTCAGCGGGGTATACTTACTACGAGCAGTACTTC,CASSAGYTYYEQYF
TRBJ1-6,NA,NA,TRBV6-5,TGTGCCAGCAGTTACGGGGGAGACCTTAATTCACCCCTCCACTTT,CASSYGGDLNSPLHF
TRBJ2-5,NA,NA,TRBV12-3/TRBV12-4,TGTGCCAGCAGTTTAGCAAGCCGGGACCAGGAAGAGACCCAGTACTTC,CASSLASRDQEETQYF
TRBJ1-1,NA,few,TRBV6-6,TGTGCCAGCATCCAACCGACAGCTGAAGCTTTCTTT,CASIQPTAEAFF
TRBJ1-2,NA,few,TRBV7-2,TGTGCCAGCAGCTTAGCGTTGGGGGGCGATGGCTACACCTTC,CASSLALGGDGYTF
TRBJ2-1,TRBD2,NA,TRBV6-2/TRBV6-3,TGTGCCAGCAGTTACTCACCGCAGTGGGAGGGGACCCAAAATGAGCAGTTCTTC,CASSYSPQWEGTQNEQFF
TRBJ2-3,NA,many,TRBV29-1,TGCAGCGCCGAGGGGGATACGCAGTATTTT,CSAEGDTQYF
TRBJ2-5,TRBD2,few,TRBV7-2,TGTGCCAGCCGGGGGGGGGAAGAGACCCAGTACTTC,CASRGGEETQYF
TRBJ2-5,TRBD1,few,TRBV29-1,TGCAGCGTCACGACAGGGTGGGAAGAGACCCAGTACTTC,CSVTTGWEETQYF
TRBJ1-1,NA,few,TRBV6-5,TGTGCCAGCAGTTACTCACCAACTCCGGGGGCCACTGAAGCTTTCTTT,CASSYSPTPGATEAFF
TRBJ2-2,TRBD1,many,TRBV20-1,TGCAGTGCTAGAGATGGGGGACAGCCCATGACCGGGGAGCTGTTTTTT,CSARDGGQPMTGELFF
TRBJ2-7,TRBD1,NA,TRBV6-2/TRBV6-3,TGTGCCAGCAGAGGACAGGGGTACGAGCAGTACTTC,CASRGQGYEQYF
TRBJ2-3,NA,NA,TRBV4-3,TGCGCCAGCAGCCACGTGAGGGATAGCACAGATACGCAGTATTTT,CASSHVRDSTDTQYF
TRBJ2-7,NA,many,TRBV30,TGTGCCTGGAGTGGTATGACGGAGCAGTACTTC,CAWSGMTEQYF
TRBJ2-1,TRBD2,few,TRBV20-1,TGCAGTGCTAGCGCGGGGGGTATCTCCTACAATGAGCAGTTCTTC,CSASAGGISYNEQFF
TRBJ2-1,NA,NA,TRBV7-3,TGTGCCAGCAGCCCCGGCGGGGCCGGGTACAATGAGCAGTTCTTC,CASSPGGAGYNEQFF
TRBJ1-2,TRBD1,NA,TRBV6-5,TGTGCCAGCAGTTCCCCCGACCTTCCGGGACAGGGGGGCTACACCTTC,CASSSPDLPGQGGYTF
TRBJ2-1,NA,once,TRBV6-5,TGTGCCAGCAGGAGGGTGACCGTTGACAATGAGCAGTTCTTC,CASRRVTVDNEQFF
TRBJ2-5,NA,NA,TRBV12-3/TRBV12-4,TGTGCCAGCAGTTTAGGTGCCGGGCGGCGGGAGACCCAGTACTTC,CASSLGAGRRETQYF
TRBJ2-1,NA,NA,TRBV9,TGTGCCAGCAGCCCTAATTTCGACAATGAGCAGTTCTTC,CASSPNFDNEQFF
TRBJ2-7,NA,NA,TRBV6-5,TGTGCCAGCAGTTATAGGCAGGGAAGGGTGCAGTACTTC,CASSYRQGRVQYF
TRBJ2-6,NA,many,TRBV10-3,TGTGCCATCAGTGATAGTTTTACTGGGGCCAACGTCCTGACTTTC,CAISDSFTGANVLTF
TRBJ2-5,TRBD2,few,TRBV7-2,TGTGCCAGCACCTTTGGGGGCGGGGGGCAAGAGACCCAGTACTTC,CASTFGGGGQETQYF
TRBJ2-5,NA,NA,TRBV11-2,TGTGCCAGCAGTGGGGTAGGGGCAGATCAAGAGACCCAGTACTTC,CASSGVGADQETQYF
TRBJ2-6,NA,NA,TRBV6-2/TRBV6-3,TGTGCCAGCAGAACGGACAGCCCTATTGGGGCCAACGTCCTGACTTTC,CASRTDSPIGANVLTF
TRBJ1-1,NA,few,TRBV29-1,TGCAGCGTGGCCCCAGGACATACTGAAGCTTTCTTT,CSVAPGHTEAFF
TRBJ2-7,TRBD2,NA,TRBV2,TGTGCCAGCAGTGACCCCAGGGCGGGGGGGGATGAGCAGTACTTC,CASSDPRAGGDEQYF
TRBJ2-6,NA,few,TRBV9,TGTGCCAGCGGTTATGGCGCAGGGACTGGGGCCAACGTCCTGACTTTC,CASGYGAGTGANVLTF